This section outlines one T cell receptor (beta chain) sequence together with its context. Its target is not known. TCRdb's copy holds only in-frame clones and misses some; the assay was immunoSEQ multiplex PCR. The table lists around 97,000 clones, approximately 78% of them singletons, with about 33% in the top ten. CDR1 SGHTA and CDR2 FQGTGA come from the germline V gene. V lost 4 bases and J lost 2; bases outside the gene matches: 1. The CDR3 totals 15 residues. These data belong to a study of cytotoxic CD8 clonotypes in ibrutinib-treated CLL. Overall study findings and caveats: Clonality increased with ibrutinib response but returned toward baseline at progression.

The material was PBMCs, obtained after 12 months of ibrutinib treatment. This clonotype originated in a human donor with chronic lymphocytic leukemia. The chain uses TRBV7-3 and TRBJ2-2; 10 bases agree with TRBD1. CDR3 in amino acids: CASSWDRGNTGELFF. In nucleotides, the CDR3 is TGTGCCAGCAGCTGGGACAGGGGCAACACCGGGGAGCTGTTTTTT. Drawing the rest from reference TRBV7-3 and TRBJ2-2, the complete variable domain is GAGVSQTPSNKVTEKGKYVELRCDPISGHTALYWYRQSLGQGPEFLIYFQGTGAADDSGLPNDRFFAVRPEGSVSTLKIQRTERGDSAVYLCASSWDRGNTGELFFGEGSRLTVL.